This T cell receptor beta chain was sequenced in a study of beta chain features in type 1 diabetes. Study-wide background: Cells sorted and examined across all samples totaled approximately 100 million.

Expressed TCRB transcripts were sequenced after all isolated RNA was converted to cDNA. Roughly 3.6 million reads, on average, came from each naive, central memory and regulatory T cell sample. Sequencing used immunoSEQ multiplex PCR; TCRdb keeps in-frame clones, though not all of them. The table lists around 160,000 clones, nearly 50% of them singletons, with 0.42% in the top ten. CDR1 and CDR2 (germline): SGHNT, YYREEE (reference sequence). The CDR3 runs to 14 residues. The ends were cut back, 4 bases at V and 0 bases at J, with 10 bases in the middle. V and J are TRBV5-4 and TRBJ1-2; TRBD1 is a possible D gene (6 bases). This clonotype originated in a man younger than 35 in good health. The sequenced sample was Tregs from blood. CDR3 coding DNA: TGTGCCAGCAGCCCGGGACAACCTAACTATGGCTACACCTTC. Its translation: CASSPGQPNYGYTF.